The 26 T cell receptor beta chains given below trace back to one sample, sequenced in a study of cytotoxic CD8 clonotypes in ibrutinib-treated CLL. The protocol was immunoSEQ multiplex PCR, while the TCRdb copy is restricted to in-frame clones and leaves out a portion. The sample lists some 130,000 clones, around four fifths occurring once. The sequencing here drew on PBMCs, taken after 24 months of ibrutinib treatment. Receptors were obtained from a human donor with chronic lymphocytic leukemia.

This clone has more than one count but fewer than ten. The chain employs TRBV6-5 and TRBJ2-7, with D hard to call. V lost 4 bases, J lost 5 bases, and 9 bases lay in between. CDR3 length equals 12 residues. Germline CDR1 MNHEY, CDR2 SVGAGI. DNA for the CDR3: TGTGCCAGCAGTTTAGTCCCACACGAGCAGTACTTC. This codes for CASSLVPHEQYF.

The chain links TRBV29-1 to TRBJ2-7, with D possibly TRBD1 on 5 matching bases. Germline loops: CDR1 SQVTM, CDR2 ANQGSEA. With 4 bases removed from V and 5 bases from J, the gap between germline ends came to 15 bases. This CDR3 is 13 amino acids long. CDR3 in amino acids: CSVARQGRDEQYF. CDR3 sequence (DNA): TGCAGCGTTGCACGTCAGGGTAGAGACGAGCAGTACTTC.

The CDR3 loop is CASSYAGVQPQHF. The CDR3, as DNA: TGTGCCAGCAGTTACGCGGGTGTCCAGCCCCAGCATTTT. V and J are TRBV6-6 and TRBJ1-5; D is uncertain. The germline gives CDR1 MNHNY, CDR2 SVGAGI (reference sequence). CDR3 length equals 13 residues. V lost 2 bases and J lost 7, with 9 bases in between.

The chain carries TRBV10-3 and TRBJ2-1; TRBD2 aligns across 8 bases. V dropped 2 bases and J dropped 8; count of bases not matched to a gene: 8. The germline V gene encodes CDR1 ENHRY and CDR2 SYGVKD. The CDR3 is 15 residues long. The chain's CDR3 is CAISEAGTREDEQFF. The CDR3 bases are TGTGCCATCAGTGAGGCCGGGACTAGGGAGGATGAGCAGTTCTTC.

CDR3: CASSLETTGGETQYF. As DNA, the CDR3 is TGCGCCAGCAGCTTGGAGACTACAGGGGGAGAGACCCAGTACTTC. The chain joins TRBV5-1 to TRBJ2-5; TRBD1 agrees at 8 bases. Germline V gene lookup returns CDR1 SGHRS and CDR2 YFSETQ. J gave up 4 bases and V 0 bases, and 5 bases lay outside the gene matches. The CDR3 extends over 15 amino acids.

This chain uses TRBV28 with TRBJ2-1; TRBD1 matches at 7 bases. The germline V gene encodes CDR1 MDHEN and CDR2 SYDVKM. Losses at the gene ends were 3 bases for V and 2 bases for J; bases not matched to a gene: 4. The CDR3 covers 15 residues. In DNA form, the CDR3 reads TGTGCCAGCAGTTTTCCCGGGACAGCCTACAATGAGCAGTTCTTC. Its translation is CASSFPGTAYNEQFF.

The V gene is TRBV13, the J gene TRBJ2-1; perhaps TRBD2 as D (6 bases). The CDR3 consists of 15 residues. V lost 6 bases to trimming and J lost 6 bases, with 18 bases between them. Germline CDR1 and CDR2: PRHDT and FYEKMQ (reference sequence). The CDR3 is CASSLKMQGGNEQFF. In DNA, the CDR3 is TGTGCCAGCAGTCTTAAGATGCAGGGAGGCAATGAGCAGTTCTTC.

The gene calls are TRBV15 and TRBJ1-2; 8 bases are a match to TRBD1. This CDR3 is built from 15 residues. Germline trimming cut 0 bases from V and 7 bases from J; bases unmatched to any gene: 7. Germline assignment: CDR1 LNHNV and CDR2 YYDKDF (reference sequence). Written as DNA, the CDR3 is TGTGCCACCAGCAGAGACCGGGACAGGAGGACTGGCTACACCTTC. It is translated as CATSRDRDRRTGYTF.

About this clone: Its ends do not fully match the called genes, so a read error is possible. This rearrangement joins TRBV7-2 to TRBJ1-2, with 7 nucleotides matching TRBD1. The CDR3 is 17 amino acids. The germline V gene encodes CDR1 SGHTA and CDR2 FQGNSA. The CDR3: CASSLSLLPTGNYSYTF. DNA for the CDR3: TGTGCCAGCAGCTTATCCCTCTTACCGACAGGGAACTATAGCTACACCTTC.

V is TRBV6-1 and J is TRBJ1-1; a possible D gene is TRBD1 (5 bases). This CDR3 has 16 amino acids. Per the germline V gene, CDR1 is MNHNS and CDR2 is SASEGT. V was trimmed by 1 base and J by 4 bases, leaving 16 bases between them. CDR3 coding DNA: TGTGCCAGCAGTGAAGGAGGGGCGCGACTGGTCACTGAAGCTTTCTTT. Residues: CASSEGGARLVTEAFF.

This chain links TRBV7-9 with TRBJ1-2; possibly TRBD1 for D (5 bases). V lost 4 bases and J lost 3, with 15 bases in between. Germline V gene sequence: CDR1 SEHNR, CDR2 FQNEAQ (reference sequence). This CDR3 spans 15 amino acids. For the CDR3, the DNA is TGTGCCAGCAGCTCCTCCGGGGGAATGGACTATGGCTACACCTTC. Its protein is CASSSSGGMDYGYTF.

The CDR3 reads CASSSDSDTEAFF. The CDR3 DNA reads as TGCGCCAGCAGCTCCGACAGTGACACTGAAGCTTTCTTT. This rearrangement joins TRBV5-1 to TRBJ1-1; D might be TRBD1 (5 bases). The CDR3 sequence is 13 residues long. Germline-derived CDR1 and CDR2 are SGHRS and YFSETQ. Trimming stripped 3 bases from V and 3 bases from J, with 9 bases between.

This clone has a single count. J is TRBJ2-6 and V is TRBV7-2; the D gene is possibly TRBD1 (6 bases). Germline CDR1 and CDR2: SGHTA and FQGNSA. There are 19 residues in the CDR3. The V and J ends lost 1 base and 2 bases respectively, with 18 bases between them. In DNA, the CDR3 is TGTGCCAGCAGCTTAGAATGGGGGCGCCTTAGTCCTGGGGCCAACGTCCTGACTTTC. Encoded protein: CASSLEWGRLSPGANVLTF.

The gene calls are TRBV10-3 and TRBJ2-7; the match to TRBD1 covers 11 bases. This CDR3 comprises 15 residues. CDR1 is ENHRY and CDR2 is SYGVKD in the germline V gene. V lost 6 bases, J lost 5 bases, and 9 bases stayed unmatched. Written as DNA, the CDR3 is TGTGCCATCAGGGGACAGGGGGGGTTTGTTAACGAGCAGTACTTC. The encoded protein is CAIRGQGGFVNEQYF.

The chain uses TRBV7-2 and TRBJ1-1; D is perhaps TRBD1 (6 bases). Trimming removed 1 base from V and 3 bases from J, with 12 bases in between. The germline V gene has CDR1 SGHTA and CDR2 FQGNSA. This CDR3 is 15 amino acids long. This CDR3 reads CASSLEGDTYTEAFF. CDR3 sequence (DNA): TGTGCCAGCAGCTTAGAAGGGGACACTTACACTGAAGCTTTCTTT. Together with reference TRBV7-2 and TRBJ1-1, the CDR3 gives the full variable domain: GAGVSQSPSNKVTEKGKDVELRCDPISGHTALYWYRQSLGQGLEFLIYFQGNSAPDKSGLPSDRFSAERTGGSVSTLTIQRTQQEDSAVYLCASSLEGDTYTEAFFGQGTRLTVV.

The rearrangement joins TRBV7-6 to TRBJ2-5; 11 bases map to TRBD2. Per the germline V gene, CDR1 is SGHVS and CDR2 is FNYEAQ. J lost 0 bases, V lost 1 base, and 7 bases had no gene match. This CDR3 is 18 amino acids long. The CDR3 here is CASSLVAGGQANQETQYF. The CDR3 DNA follows: TGTGCCAGCAGCTTAGTAGCGGGGGGGCAGGCGAACCAAGAGACCCAGTACTTC.

The V and J genes are TRBV11-3 and TRBJ1-1, with D perhaps TRBD1 (5 bases). V shed 1 base and J shed 6 bases, with 15 bases lying between them. CDR1 is SGHNT and CDR2 is YENEEA in the germline V gene. CDR3 length: 15 amino acids. The CDR3 coding sequence is TGTGCCAGCAGCTTAGGGCCCGGCGGAGGGGCTGAAGCTTTCTTT. As protein: CASSLGPGGGAEAFF.

J is TRBJ1-1 and V is TRBV5-4; TRBD1 matches 7 bases. The CDR3 is 15 residues long. Per the germline V gene, CDR1 is SGHNT and CDR2 is YYREEE (reference sequence). V shed 5 bases and J 5 bases; nucleotides not matched to a gene: 12. The CDR3 DNA is TGTGCCAGCAGATATTACGACAGGGTGGATACTGAAGCTTTCTTT. Translation: CASRYYDRVDTEAFF.

This chain joins TRBV6-6 and TRBJ2-4; D unclear. CDR3 size: 14 residues. V lost 4 bases and J 0 bases, leaving 7 bases between the germline ends. The germline V gene has CDR1 MNHNY and CDR2 SVGAGI (reference sequence). CDR3 in DNA: TGTGCCAGCAGTTCCTCACCAGCCAAAAACATTCAGTACTTC. Translating it yields CASSSSPAKNIQYF.

The chain links TRBV5-8 to TRBJ2-2; no clear D gene. Looked up from germline, CDR1 is SGHTS and CDR2 is YDEGEE. The V and J ends lost 2 bases and 3 bases respectively, with 8 bases between them. This CDR3 has 14 residues. The CDR3 DNA is TGTGCCAGCAGCTTTCGGCGGCACACCGGGGAGCTGTTTTTT. It is translated as CASSFRRHTGELFF.

The chain carries TRBV6-5 and TRBJ2-3, with 8 positions matching TRBD1. Trimming removed 6 bases from V and 7 bases from J; junction bases left unmatched: 9. The CDR3 loop spans 14 amino acids. The V gene's germline CDR1 is MNHEY and CDR2 SVGAGI. The CDR3 DNA is TGTGCCAGCAGCCTCAGGACAGGGCGGTATACGCAGTATTTT. Its protein product is CASSLRTGRYTQYF.

The chain couples TRBV19 to TRBJ1-2; D ambiguous. V was trimmed by 6 bases and J by 2 bases, leaving 13 bases between them. This CDR3 is 14 amino acids long. The germline V gene has CDR1 LNHDA and CDR2 SQIVND (reference sequence). CDR3: CASRAAGKNYGYTF. DNA of the CDR3: TGTGCCAGTAGAGCCGCGGGGAAGAACTATGGCTACACCTTC. Drawing the rest from reference TRBV19 and TRBJ1-2, the complete variable domain is DGGITQSPKYLFRKEGQNVTLSCEQNLNHDAMYWYRQDPGQGLRLIYYSQIVNDFQKGDIAEGYSVSREKKESFPLTVTSAQKNPTAFYLCASRAAGKNYGYTFGSGTRLTVV.

A single count supports this clone. The chain links TRBV5-1 to TRBJ2-3, with D hard to call. The CDR3 has 17 amino acids. V lost 0 bases, J lost 0 bases, and 14 bases lay in between. The germline CDR1 and CDR2 sequences are SGHRS and YFSETQ. The CDR3 loop reads CASSLAEGIWSTDTQYF. For the CDR3, the DNA is TGCGCCAGCAGCTTGGCCGAAGGGATATGGAGCACAGATACGCAGTATTTT. The full variable domain, with the rest looked up from reference TRBV5-1 and TRBJ2-3, is KAGVTQTPRYLIKTRGQQVTLSCSPISGHRSVSWYQQTPGQGLQFLFEYFSETQRNKGNFPGRFSGRQFSNSRSEMNVSTLELGDSALYLCASSLAEGIWSTDTQYFGPGTRLTVL.

The V gene is TRBV10-2, the J gene TRBJ1-1; D call uncertain. From germline, CDR1 is WSHSY and CDR2 SAAADI. V dropped 4 bases and J dropped 4 bases, with 4 bases sitting between them. The CDR3 extends over 11 amino acids. The CDR3 loop reads CASSVSTEAFF. The DNA of the CDR3 is TGCGCCAGCAGTGTAAGCACTGAAGCTTTCTTT.

The J gene is TRBJ2-3, the V gene TRBV9; D gene unclear. Germline CDR1 is SGDLS and CDR2 is YYNGEE. The CDR3 totals 15 residues. With 0 bases removed from V and 1 base from J, the gap between germline ends came to 9 bases. DNA for the CDR3: TGTGCCAGCAGCGTAGTACGTACAGGCACAGATACGCAGTATTTT. The encoded protein is CASSVVRTGTDTQYF.

The CDR3 DNA sequence: TGTGCCAGCAGCACCAGGGGTAGGACAGATACGCAGTATTTT. Its protein product is CASSTRGRTDTQYF. V gene TRBV9 combines with J gene TRBJ2-3, with D perhaps matching TRBD1 (6 bases). Per the germline V gene, CDR1 is SGDLS and CDR2 is YYNGEE. CDR3 length: 14 residues. The germline V and J ends were trimmed by 4 bases and 3 bases, with 12 bases remaining between them.